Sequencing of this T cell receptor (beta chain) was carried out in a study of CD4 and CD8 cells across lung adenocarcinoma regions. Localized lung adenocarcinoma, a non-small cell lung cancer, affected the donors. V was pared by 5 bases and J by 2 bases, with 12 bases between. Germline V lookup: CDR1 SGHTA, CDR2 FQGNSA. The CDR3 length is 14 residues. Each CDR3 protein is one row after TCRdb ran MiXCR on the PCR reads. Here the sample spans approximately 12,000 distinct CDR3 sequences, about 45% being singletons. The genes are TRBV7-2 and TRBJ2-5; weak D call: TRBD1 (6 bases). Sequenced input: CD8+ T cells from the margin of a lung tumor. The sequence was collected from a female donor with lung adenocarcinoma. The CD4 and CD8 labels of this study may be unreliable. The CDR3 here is CASSPPDRQETQYF. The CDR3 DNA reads TGTGCCAGCAGCCCTCCGGACAGACAAGAGACCCAGTACTTC.